A selection of T cell receptor beta chains follows, all from one sample in a study of blood T cell repertoires in COVID-19. Generated by immunoSEQ multiplex PCR, the TCRdb table keeps only in-frame clones and is missing some. This table holds about 310,000 clones, about 90% found once. Specimen: peripheral blood. These receptors were taken from a woman aged 40 to 49 with COVID-19, enrolled during active disease. CDR3s include the opening cysteine and the closing phenylalanine or tryptophan. Fields, in order: V gene, J gene, clone size, D gene, CDR3 protein, CDR3 DNA. The D gene is left open where the match is weak. Expanded clones get a size class; other rows say once, few or many, or leave the size out.

TRBV7-2	TRBJ2-5	.	TRBD2	CASSSDRGLAGNVGTQYF	TGTGCCAGCAGCTCGGACCGGGGACTAGCGGGGAACGTTGGGACCCAGTACTTC
TRBV6-5	TRBJ2-2	.	.	CASSSARGTGELFF	TGTGCCAGCAGTAGTGCTCGGGGAACCGGGGAGCTGTTTTTT
TRBV7-6	TRBJ1-1	.	.	CASSLAGGLNTEAFF	TGTGCCAGCAGCTTAGCGGGGGGGCTGAACACTGAAGCTTTCTTT
TRBV7-3	TRBJ2-1	.	.	CASSLSPDSYNEQFF	TGTGCCAGCAGCCTTTCCCCGGACAGTTACAATGAGCAGTTCTTC
TRBV18	TRBJ2-7	.	.	CASSRGQRYEQYF	TGTGCCAGCTCACGAGGACAGCGCTACGAGCAGTACTTC
TRBV19	TRBJ2-1	.	TRBD2	CASTPRAGDYNEQFF	TGTGCCAGTACCCCGCGGGCGGGAGACTACAATGAGCAGTTCTTC
TRBV6-2/TRBV6-3	TRBJ2-7	.	TRBD2	CASSYLGLAGGSPYEQYF	TGTGCCAGCAGTTACCTAGGACTAGCGGGAGGTTCCCCCTACGAGCAGTACTTC
TRBV30	TRBJ2-1	.	.	CAWLAGAKRHEQFF	TGTGCCTGGTTAGCAGGGGCAAAACGGCACGAGCAGTTCTTC
TRBV7-2	TRBJ1-1	.	TRBD1	CASSSDRGRDTEAFF	TGTGCCAGCAGCTCGGACAGGGGGCGAGACACTGAAGCTTTCTTT
TRBV28	TRBJ1-5	.	.	CASSLYSSNQPQHF	TGTGCCAGCAGTTTGTACAGCTCCAATCAGCCCCAGCATTTT
TRBV4-3	TRBJ1-2	.	TRBD1	CASSLWTGEGSGYTF	TGCGCCAGCAGCCTTTGGACAGGGGAAGGATCTGGCTACACCTTC
TRBV5-1	TRBJ2-7	once	.	CASSLGQGRSYEQYF	TGCGCCAGCAGCTTGGGTCAGGGGCGCAGCTACGAGCAGTACTTC
TRBV7-2	TRBJ1-2	few	.	CASSSSPNRGNYGYTF	TGTGCCAGCAGCTCAAGCCCGAATAGGGGGAACTATGGCTACACCTTC
TRBV6-6	TRBJ1-5	few	.	CASSYTGSNQPQHF	TGTGCCAGCAGTTATACAGGAAGCAATCAGCCCCAGCATTTT
TRBV5-1	TRBJ2-7	.	.	CASSHQDFLSYEQYF	TGCGCCAGCAGCCACCAGGACTTCCTGAGCTACGAGCAGTACTTC
TRBV11-2	TRBJ1-2	.	.	CASSLSHTIDGYTF	TGTGCCAGCAGCTTGTCCCACACTATAGATGGCTACACCTTC
TRBV11-2	TRBJ2-7	.	.	CASSPLLLHEQYF	TGTGCTAGCAGCCCCCTCCTCCTCCACGAGCAGTACTTC
TRBV28	TRBJ2-3	.	TRBD2	CASSPAGGDSDTQYF	TGTGCCAGCAGTCCCGCGGGAGGGGACTCAGATACGCAGTATTTT
TRBV29-1	TRBJ1-3	.	.	CSVPGSGNTIYF	TGCAGCGTTCCGGGGTCCGGAAACACCATATATTTT
TRBV27	TRBJ1-2	.	TRBD1	CASSSRLGQGQGYTF	TGTGCCAGCAGTTCACGACTGGGACAGGGGCAGGGCTACACCTTC
TRBV5-1	TRBJ2-2	.	.	CASSPGQNTGELFF	TGCGCCAGCAGCCCGGGACAGAACACCGGGGAGCTGTTTTTT
TRBV24-1	TRBJ2-4	.	.	CATSVGAKSDIQYF	TGTGCCACCAGTGTGGGGGCGAAGAGTGACATTCAGTACTTC
TRBV12-5	TRBJ2-6	.	TRBD1	CASGVPGQDFSGANVLTF	TGTGCTAGTGGGGTCCCGGGACAGGATTTCTCTGGGGCCAACGTCCTGACTTTC
TRBV28	TRBJ1-3	.	TRBD1	CASRDSLYSGNTIYF	TGTGCCAGCCGGGACAGCCTTTACTCTGGAAACACCATATATTTT
TRBV18	TRBJ1-2	.	.	CASSPQQGGDGYTF	TGTGCCAGCTCACCACAGCAGGGTGGCGATGGCTACACCTTC
TRBV5-1	TRBJ1-4	.	.	CASSLDPNQNEKLFF	TGCGCCAGCAGCTTGGACCCTAATCAAAATGAAAAACTGTTTTTT
TRBV7-2	TRBJ2-5	.	.	CASSLPIQETQYF	TGTGCCAGCAGCTTACCCATCCAAGAGACCCAGTACTTC
TRBV28	TRBJ1-1	.	.	CASRGPFEGTEAFF	TGTGCCAGTCGCGGCCCCTTCGAGGGCACTGAAGCTTTCTTT
TRBV27	TRBJ2-1	.	TRBD2	CASSLWGPGGNEQFF	TGTGCCAGCAGTTTATGGGGACCGGGAGGCAATGAGCAGTTCTTC
TRBV5-1	TRBJ2-7	.	TRBD2	CASSSGRLAGRYEQYF	TGCGCCAGCAGCTCGGGACGACTAGCGGGCCGCTACGAGCAGTACTTC
TRBV12-5	TRBJ1-2	.	TRBD1	CASGSSTGTGPNYGYTF	TGTGCTAGTGGTTCGTCTACCGGGACAGGGCCTAACTATGGCTACACCTTC
TRBV14	TRBJ2-3	.	TRBD1	CASSLQGASTDTQYF	TGTGCCAGCAGCCTACAGGGGGCTAGCACAGATACGCAGTATTTT
TRBV29-1	TRBJ2-2	.	.	CSVVGQNTGELFF	TGCAGCGTTGTTGGACAAAACACCGGGGAGCTGTTTTTT
TRBV3-1/TRBV3-2	TRBJ2-5	.	TRBD1	CASSLGTGVSAPRGQETQYF	TGTGCCAGCAGCCTCGGGACAGGGGTTTCGGCTCCGAGGGGACAAGAGACCCAGTACTTC
TRBV28	TRBJ1-5	.	.	CASSFYQGGNQPQHF	TGTGCCAGCAGTTTTTACCAAGGGGGCAATCAGCCCCAGCATTTT
TRBV19	TRBJ1-2	.	TRBD1	CASSTFGQGPGYTF	TGTGCCAGTAGTACCTTTGGACAGGGCCCCGGCTACACCTTC
TRBV28	TRBJ1-2	once	.	CASSFRQGSLYGYTF	TGTGCCAGCAGTTTTCGTCAGGGGTCCCTCTATGGCTACACCTTC
TRBV24-1	TRBJ2-1	.	TRBD1	CATSGGQGVQNNEQFF	TGTGCCACCAGTGGGGGACAGGGGGTACAGAACAATGAGCAGTTCTTC
TRBV19	TRBJ2-3	.	TRBD2	CASRFAGGDTQYF	TGTGCCAGTAGGTTCGCGGGAGGGGATACGCAGTATTTT
TRBV6-5	TRBJ2-2	.	.	CASDLGGGNTGELFF	TGTGCCAGCGACCTAGGGGGTGGAAACACCGGGGAGCTGTTTTTT
TRBV27	TRBJ1-1	.	.	CASSLRLGPNTEAFF	TGTGCCAGCAGTTTAAGGTTGGGGCCGAACACTGAAGCTTTCTTT
TRBV19	TRBJ1-5	.	.	CASSIWRRDQPQHF	TGTGCCAGTAGTATTTGGAGGAGGGATCAGCCCCAGCATTTT
TRBV19	TRBJ2-5	.	.	CASSTQVQETQYF	TGTGCCAGTAGTACACAGGTCCAAGAGACCCAGTACTTC
TRBV25-1	TRBJ2-1	.	TRBD2	CASSLIAGDNEQFF	TGTGCCAGCAGCCTAATAGCGGGAGACAATGAGCAGTTCTTC
TRBV5-6	TRBJ2-1	.	TRBD1	CASSFRDRAYNEQFF	TGTGCCAGCAGCTTCCGGGACAGAGCGTACAATGAGCAGTTCTTC
TRBV30	TRBJ1-2	once	TRBD1	CAWTGDRVNLQGYTF	TGTGCCTGGACCGGGGACAGGGTAAATCTTCAGGGCTACACCTTC
TRBV28	TRBJ1-2	few	TRBD1	CASKRQGSANYGYTF	TGTGCCAGCAAAAGACAGGGATCGGCTAACTATGGCTACACCTTC
TRBV19	TRBJ2-7	.	TRBD1	CASSSGTGGSYEQYF	TGTGCCAGTAGTTCCGGGACAGGGGGCTCCTACGAGCAGTACTTC
TRBV7-2	TRBJ1-2	.	TRBD1	CASSKDRVNYGYTF	TGTGCCAGCAGCAAGGACAGGGTGAACTATGGCTACACCTTC
TRBV28	TRBJ1-5	.	.	CASSARWPAGQPQHF	TGTGCCAGCAGTGCTCGATGGCCGGCGGGTCAGCCCCAGCATTTT
TRBV10-2	TRBJ2-2	.	.	CASSEFLTARELFF	TGCGCCAGCAGTGAGTTTTTAACAGCCCGGGAGCTGTTTTTT
TRBV6-1	TRBJ2-3	.	TRBD1	CASSPHLGGRDTQYF	TGTGCCAGCAGTCCTCATTTAGGGGGCCGAGATACGCAGTATTTT
TRBV28	TRBJ1-4	.	TRBD1	CASFPGQPNEKLFF	TGTGCCAGCTTTCCGGGACAGCCTAATGAAAAACTGTTTTTT
TRBV28	TRBJ1-4	.	.	CASSLSGTANEKLFF	TGTGCCAGCAGTTTATCAGGGACTGCTAATGAAAAACTGTTTTTT
TRBV5-6	TRBJ1-5	.	TRBD1	CASSWTGGQPQHF	TGTGCCAGCAGCTGGACAGGGGGTCAGCCCCAGCATTTT